Shown below are 21 T cell receptor beta chains from a single sample sequenced in a study of blood T cells in healthy people across ages (dated by TCRdb to the mid-2010s). Preparation of the library involved 5' RACE. The listed sequencing device is Illumina HiSeq 2500. A second 7 to 11 cycle PCR used a sample-barcoded 5' primer and a J-beta primer mix. The public reads were run again by TCRdb, first through fastp at Q25 and then through MiXCR, and only productive beta chains were kept. Rows merge per CDR3 protein into single entries with the most common DNA and genes. The table for this sample lists 600,000 to 900,000 distinct CDR3 sequences; around 24% of them were counted only once. 3% of the sample is in the top ten clones. These data were likewise used in another study, on T cells of mothers and their children.

The sequencing input was blood. These TCRs come from a boy between 10 and 17 years old in good health.

This clonotype has only a few counts. The chain joins TRBV15 to TRBJ2-5, with TRBD2 matching over 11 bases. CDR1 is LNHNV and CDR2 is YYDKDF in the germline V gene (reference sequence). The CDR3 has 17 amino acids. V shed 3 bases and J 6 bases; nucleotides not matched to a gene: 12. In DNA, the CDR3 is TGTGCCACCAGCAGTGGGCCTAGCGGGGGGCTTCAAAAGACCCAGTACTTC. This encodes CATSSGPSGGLQKTQYF.

CDR3 bases: TGCGCCAGCAACCCCAGAGACACTAACTATGGCTACACCTTC. This translates into CASNPRDTNYGYTF. The chain combines TRBV5-1 with TRBJ1-2; unclear D gene. The CDR3 has 14 residues. Germline CDR1 SGHRS, CDR2 YFSETQ. V lost 6 bases, J lost 0 bases, and 12 bases lay in between.

This clonotype has a handful of counts. This chain links TRBV20-1 with TRBJ2-7; D is uncertain. Germline values: CDR1 DFQATT, CDR2 SNEGSKA (reference sequence). The CDR3 has 15 residues. V was cut by 0 bases and J by 3 bases, with 15 bases left in between. The DNA for the CDR3 is TGCAGTGCTAGAGACCGACGGACGGCGGTCTACGAGCAGTACTTC. As protein: CSARDRRTAVYEQYF.

The DNA for the CDR3 is TGTGCCATCAGCTTAGGGGGCATCGAAAACATTCAGTACTTC. Encoded protein: CAISLGGIENIQYF. The chain joins TRBV10-3 to TRBJ2-4, with TRBD1 matching 7 bases. The CDR3 is 14 amino acids. In germline, CDR1 is ENHRY, CDR2 SYGVKD. V dropped 6 bases and J dropped 5; count of bases not matched to a gene: 7.

The V call is TRBV14, the J call TRBJ2-1, with 13 bases matching TRBD2. Germline CDR1 SGHDN, CDR2 FVKESK. V lost 6 bases and J lost 4; bases outside the gene matches: 12. The CDR3 extends over 18 amino acids. The CDR3: CASRGGTSGVPLYNEQFF. CDR3 coding DNA: TGTGCCAGCAGAGGGGGGACTAGCGGGGTACCTCTATACAATGAGCAGTTCTTC.

This clonotype was picked up a small number of times. The genes are TRBV10-3 and TRBJ2-5; D is unclear. The end of the DNA is better explained by TRBJ2-7, so the J call may be wrong. The CDR3 spans 12 residues. The germline CDR1 and CDR2 sequences are ENHRY and SYGVKD. CDR3 coding DNA: TGTGCCATCGGGTCTGTCGGCTACGAGCAGTACTTC. Its protein product is CAIGSVGYEQYF.

This clonotype was picked up a small number of times. This rearrangement joins TRBV7-9 to TRBJ1-1; D gene unclear. The germline CDR1 and CDR2 sequences are SEHNR and FQNEAQ (reference sequence). Trimming stripped 2 bases from V and 1 base from J, with 5 bases between. CDR3 length: 13 amino acids. CDR3 bases: TGTGCCAGCAGCTTATGGAGGAACACTGAAGCTTTCTTT. Its translation: CASSLWRNTEAFF.

This chain joins TRBV11-2 and TRBJ2-5; 11 bases are a match to TRBD1. This CDR3 comprises 20 residues. The V segment lost 3 bases and the J segment 1 base; nucleotides outside the gene matches: 16. The germline gives CDR1 SGHAT, CDR2 FQNNGV. In nucleotides, the CDR3 is TGTGCCAGCAGCTTGGACAGGGGGCGACCGGCAAGGGTGACCCAAGAGACCCAGTACTTC. Amino acids: CASSLDRGRPARVTQETQYF.

This clonotype has just a few counts. The gene calls are TRBV11-2 and TRBJ1-5; D is uncertain. There are 15 residues in the CDR3. CDR1 SGHAT and CDR2 FQNNGV come from the germline V gene. V was cut by 1 base and J by 7 bases, with 14 bases left in between. The CDR3 here is CASSLGRASGQPQHF. DNA of the CDR3: TGTGCCAGCAGCTTAGGTAGGGCGTCGGGCCAGCCCCAGCATTTT.

The table lists this clonotype with a few counts. In DNA form, the CDR3 reads TGCAGCGCCCTCCGGGACAGAGGCCCTGGGGCCAACGTCCTGACTTTC. Amino acids: CSALRDRGPGANVLTF. This chain links TRBV29-1 with TRBJ2-6, with TRBD1 identical over 7 bases. The germline V gene encodes CDR1 SQVTM and CDR2 ANQGSEA. The length of the CDR3 is 16 residues. The V and J ends lost 7 bases and 2 bases, in that order; junction bases with no gene match: 11.

There are a few counts of this clonotype. This sequence joins TRBV10-3 and TRBJ1-1, with D perhaps TRBD1 (5 bases). Germline values: CDR1 ENHRY, CDR2 SYGVKD. The length of the CDR3 is 14 residues. V was pared by 2 bases and J by 5 bases, with 12 bases between. CDR3 region: CAISEEGPGTEAFF. For the CDR3, the DNA is TGTGCCATCAGTGAGGAGGGGCCGGGAACTGAAGCTTTCTTT.

On this clonotype itself: A much larger clone differs by one base, so this may be a read error. The rearrangement joins TRBV9 to TRBJ1-2, with 7 bases aligning to TRBD1. The CDR3 length is 15 residues. Germline CDR1 is SGDLS and CDR2 is YYNGEE. For the CDR3, the DNA is TGTGCCAGCAGCGCCAGGGACAGAACGATCTATGGCCACACCTTC. It translates to CASSARDRTIYGHTF.

This sequence joins TRBV12-3 or TRBV12-4 and TRBJ2-1, with D hard to call. Trimming removed 0 bases from V and 0 bases from J, with 9 bases in between. This CDR3 region has 16 residues. The CDR3 DNA reads as TGTGCCAGCAGTTTAGCTAGGGCAATCTCCTACAATGAGCAGTTCTTC. This sequence encodes CASSLARAISYNEQFF.

J is TRBJ2-3 and V is TRBV29-1; D possibly corresponds to TRBD2 (6 bases). The CDR3 is 14 residues long. Germline CDR1 and CDR2: SQVTM and ANQGSEA. V was pared by 7 bases and J by 0 bases, with 14 bases between. The DNA for the CDR3 is TGCAGCGGTGGAGGCGGGGAGAGCACAGATACGCAGTATTTT. This translates into CSGGGGESTDTQYF.

The genes are TRBV7-6 and TRBJ2-5, with 9 bases matching TRBD2. J gave up 1 base and V 5 bases, and 5 bases lay outside the gene matches. The CDR3 has 15 residues. The germline V gene encodes CDR1 SGHVS and CDR2 FNYEAQ. Here the CDR3 reads CASSTSGSSQETQYF. Here the CDR3 DNA reads TGTGCCAGCAGCACTAGCGGGTCCTCCCAAGAGACCCAGTACTTC.

This clonotype showed up just a few times. This chain joins TRBV5-1 and TRBJ2-3, with 8 nucleotides matching TRBD2. The CDR3 consists of 15 residues. Germline V lookup: CDR1 SGHRS, CDR2 YFSETQ. Trimming removed 7 bases from V and 1 base from J; junction bases left unmatched: 8. CDR3 amino acids: CASGSGATGTDTQYF. The CDR3 region has the DNA TGCGCCAGCGGTAGCGGGGCCACTGGCACAGATACGCAGTATTTT.

This clonotype occurred a few times. V usage is TRBV20-1 and J usage is TRBJ2-7; no clear D gene. The CDR3 spans 12 residues. V lost 0 bases to trimming and J lost 7 bases, with 10 bases between them. Per germline, CDR1 DFQATT and CDR2 SNEGSKA (reference sequence). As DNA, the CDR3 is TGCAGTGCTAGAGATCAAGGTGGGGAGCAGTACTTC. Encoded protein: CSARDQGGEQYF.

This clonotype was seen once. The chain couples TRBV3-1 to TRBJ2-5; 13 nucleotides align to TRBD2. CDR3 size: 18 residues. After removal of 4 bases from V and 4 bases from J, the junction contained 12 bases not matched to a gene. The germline CDR1 and CDR2 sequences are LGHDT and YNNKEL (reference sequence). CDR3 protein: CASSPDPGLAGSRETQYF. The CDR3 region has the DNA TGTGCCAGCAGCCCAGATCCGGGACTAGCGGGAAGTAGAGAGACCCAGTACTTC.

This clonotype came up a few times. The chain carries TRBV12-3 or TRBV12-4 and TRBJ2-5; 8 bases align to TRBD2. The length of the CDR3 is 13 residues. J gave up 5 bases and V 6 bases, and 5 bases lay outside the gene matches. The CDR3 nucleotides read TGTGCCAGCAGAGCGGGGGTGGGGGAGACCCAGTACTTC. This encodes CASRAGVGETQYF.

This clonotype appeared a few times. The chain carries TRBV7-2 and TRBJ2-5; the D gene is possibly TRBD1 (6 bases). With 5 bases removed from V and 5 bases from J, the gap between germline ends came to 21 bases. The CDR3 has 16 amino acids. The germline CDR1 and CDR2 sequences are SGHTA and FQGNSA. The CDR3 DNA reads TGTGCCAGCAGCCACGGACAGCACCGGCCGGCTGAGACCCAGTACTTC. Amino acids: CASSHGQHRPAETQYF.

Concerning this clonotype: Its ends do not fully match the called genes, so a read error is possible. The V gene is TRBV5-4, the J gene TRBJ2-3, with 8 bases matching TRBD1. This CDR3 contains 15 residues. The germline V gene encodes CDR1 SGHNT and CDR2 YYREEE (reference sequence). The CDR3 region has the DNA TGTGCCAGCACCTGGTCAGGGGGCGGGACAGATGCGCAGTATTTT. Translating gives CASTWSGGGTDAQYF.